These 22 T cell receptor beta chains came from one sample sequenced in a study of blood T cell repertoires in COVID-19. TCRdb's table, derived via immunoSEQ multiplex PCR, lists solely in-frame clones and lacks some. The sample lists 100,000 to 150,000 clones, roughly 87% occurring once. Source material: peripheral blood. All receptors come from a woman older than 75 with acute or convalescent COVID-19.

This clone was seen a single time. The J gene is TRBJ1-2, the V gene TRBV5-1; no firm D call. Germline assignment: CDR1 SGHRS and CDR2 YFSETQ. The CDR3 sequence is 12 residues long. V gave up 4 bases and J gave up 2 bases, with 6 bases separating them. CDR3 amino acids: CASSAENYGYTF. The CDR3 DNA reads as TGCGCCAGCAGCGCTGAGAACTATGGCTACACCTTC. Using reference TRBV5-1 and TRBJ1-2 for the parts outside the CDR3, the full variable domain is KAGVTQTPRYLIKTRGQQVTLSCSPISGHRSVSWYQQTPGQGLQFLFEYFSETQRNKGNFPGRFSGRQFSNSRSEMNVSTLELGDSALYLCASSAENYGYTFGSGTRLTVV.

The CDR3 bases are TGTGCCAGCAGCCAAGAGGCAGACTCACGGGTCTACGAGCAGTACGTC. It encodes CASSQEADSRVYEQYV. This sequence joins TRBV14 and TRBJ2-7; D not resolved. The CDR3 length is 16 residues. The germline V gene encodes CDR1 SGHDN and CDR2 FVKESK. V lost 0 bases and J 3 bases, leaving 15 bases between the germline ends.

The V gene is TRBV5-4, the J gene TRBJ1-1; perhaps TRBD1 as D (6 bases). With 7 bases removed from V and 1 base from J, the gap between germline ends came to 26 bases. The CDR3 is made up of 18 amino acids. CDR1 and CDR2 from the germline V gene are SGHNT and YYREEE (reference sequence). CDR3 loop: CASGKPPQTFRGNTEAFF. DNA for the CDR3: TGTGCCAGCGGGAAACCTCCCCAGACGTTCAGGGGGAACACTGAAGCTTTCTTT.

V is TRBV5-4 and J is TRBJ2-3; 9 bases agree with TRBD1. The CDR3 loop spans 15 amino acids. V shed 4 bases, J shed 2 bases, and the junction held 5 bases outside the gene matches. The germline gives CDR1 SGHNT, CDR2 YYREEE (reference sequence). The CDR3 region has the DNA TGTGCCAGCAGCAGGGACAGGGTGAACACAGATACGCAGTATTTT. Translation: CASSRDRVNTDTQYF.

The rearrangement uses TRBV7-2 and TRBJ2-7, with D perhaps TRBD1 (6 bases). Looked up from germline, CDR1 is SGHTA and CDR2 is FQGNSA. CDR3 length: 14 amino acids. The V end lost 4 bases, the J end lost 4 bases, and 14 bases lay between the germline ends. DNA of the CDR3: TGTGCCAGCAGCTCACAGGGATTCGGTTACGAGCAGTACTTC. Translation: CASSSQGFGYEQYF. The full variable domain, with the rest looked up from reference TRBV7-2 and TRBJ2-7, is GAGVSQSPSNKVTEKGKDVELRCDPISGHTALYWYRQSLGQGLEFLIYFQGNSAPDKSGLPSDRFSAERTGGSVSTLTIQRTQQEDSAVYLCASSSQGFGYEQYFGPGTRLTVT.

This chain's CDR3 is CSVVRGRTEAFF. The CDR3 bases are TGCAGCGTTGTTAGGGGGCGGACTGAAGCTTTCTTT. This sequence joins TRBV29-1 and TRBJ1-1, with 7 positions matching TRBD1. Germline CDR1 reads SQVTM; CDR2 reads ANQGSEA. The V gene end was trimmed by 4 bases and the J gene end by 5 bases; junction bases not matched to a gene: 4. The CDR3 has 12 amino acids.

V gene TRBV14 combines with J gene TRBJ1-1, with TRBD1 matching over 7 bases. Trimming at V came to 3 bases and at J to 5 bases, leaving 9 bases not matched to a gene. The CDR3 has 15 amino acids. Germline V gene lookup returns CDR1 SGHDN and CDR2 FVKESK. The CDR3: CASSHLGGWGTEAFF. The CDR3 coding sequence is TGTGCCAGCAGCCATTTAGGGGGCTGGGGGACTGAAGCTTTCTTT.

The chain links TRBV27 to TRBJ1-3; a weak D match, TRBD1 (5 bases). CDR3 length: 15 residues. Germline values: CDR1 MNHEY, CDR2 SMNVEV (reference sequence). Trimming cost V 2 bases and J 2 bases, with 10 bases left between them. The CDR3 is CASSLRGGTGNTIYF. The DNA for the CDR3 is TGTGCCAGCAGTTTAAGGGGAGGTACTGGAAACACCATATATTTT.

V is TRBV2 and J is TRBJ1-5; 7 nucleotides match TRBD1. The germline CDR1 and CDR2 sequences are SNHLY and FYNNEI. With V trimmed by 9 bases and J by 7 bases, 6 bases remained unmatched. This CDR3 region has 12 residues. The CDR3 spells CASTGDLQPQHF. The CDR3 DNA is TGTGCCAGTACAGGGGATCTACAGCCCCAGCATTTT.

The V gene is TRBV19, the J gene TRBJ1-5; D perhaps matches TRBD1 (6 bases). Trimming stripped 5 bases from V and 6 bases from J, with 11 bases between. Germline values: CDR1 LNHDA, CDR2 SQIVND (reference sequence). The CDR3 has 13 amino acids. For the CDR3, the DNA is TGTGCCAGTAGTGGACAGTACGGTCAGCCCCAGCATTTT. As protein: CASSGQYGQPQHF.

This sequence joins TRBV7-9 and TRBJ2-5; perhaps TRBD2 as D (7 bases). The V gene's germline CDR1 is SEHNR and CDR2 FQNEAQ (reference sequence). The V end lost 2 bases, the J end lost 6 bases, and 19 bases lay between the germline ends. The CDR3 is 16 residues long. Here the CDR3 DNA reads TGTGCCAGCAGCTTATTAGGGGGGGCTACGCCCCAGACCCAGTACTTC. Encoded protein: CASSLLGGATPQTQYF. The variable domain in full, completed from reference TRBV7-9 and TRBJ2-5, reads DTGVSQNPRHKITKRGQNVTFRCDPISEHNRLYWYRQTLGQGPEFLTYFQNEAQLEKSRLLSDRFSAERPKGSFSTLEIQRTEQGDSAMYLCASSLLGGATPQTQYFGPGTRLLVL.

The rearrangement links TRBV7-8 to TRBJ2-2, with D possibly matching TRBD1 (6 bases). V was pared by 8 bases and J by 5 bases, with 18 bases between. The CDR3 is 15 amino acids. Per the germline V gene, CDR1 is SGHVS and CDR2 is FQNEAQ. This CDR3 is CASSQWTESTGELFF. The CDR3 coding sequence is TGTGCCAGCTCACAGTGGACAGAATCTACCGGGGAGCTGTTTTTT.

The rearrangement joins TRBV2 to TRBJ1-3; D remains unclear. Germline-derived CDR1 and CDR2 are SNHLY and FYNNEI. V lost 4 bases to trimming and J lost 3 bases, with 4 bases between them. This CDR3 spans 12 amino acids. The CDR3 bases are TGTGCCAGCAGTGCTAATGGAAACACCATATATTTT. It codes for CASSANGNTIYF.

This CDR3 is CASARGQGSNQPQHF. CDR3 nucleotides: TGTGCTAGTGCCCGGGGACAGGGAAGCAATCAGCCCCAGCATTTT. This sequence joins TRBV12-5 and TRBJ1-5, with 9 positions matching TRBD1. Germline V gene lookup returns CDR1 LGHNT and CDR2 FRNRAP. The ends lost 7 bases at V and 1 base at J; junction bases unmatched: 5. The CDR3 is 15 residues long.

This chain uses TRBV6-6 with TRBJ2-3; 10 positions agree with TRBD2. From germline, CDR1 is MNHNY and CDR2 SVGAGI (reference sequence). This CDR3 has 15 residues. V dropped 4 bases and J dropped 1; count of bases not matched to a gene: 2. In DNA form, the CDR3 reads TGTGCCAGCAGTTTCCTAGCGGGGGGCACAGATACGCAGTATTTT. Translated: CASSFLAGGTDTQYF.

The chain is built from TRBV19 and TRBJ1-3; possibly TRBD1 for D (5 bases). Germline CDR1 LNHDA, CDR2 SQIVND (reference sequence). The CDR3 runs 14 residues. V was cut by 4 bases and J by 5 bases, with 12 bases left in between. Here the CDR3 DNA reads TGTGCCAGTAGTACACGACAGACTCGAAACACCATATATTTT. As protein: CASSTRQTRNTIYF.

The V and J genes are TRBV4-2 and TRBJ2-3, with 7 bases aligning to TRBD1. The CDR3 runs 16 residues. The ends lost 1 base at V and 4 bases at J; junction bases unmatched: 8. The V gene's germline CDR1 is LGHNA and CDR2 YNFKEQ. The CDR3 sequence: CASSQGGLQGADTQYF. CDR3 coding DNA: TGTGCCAGCAGCCAAGGCGGACTTCAGGGGGCAGATACGCAGTATTTT.

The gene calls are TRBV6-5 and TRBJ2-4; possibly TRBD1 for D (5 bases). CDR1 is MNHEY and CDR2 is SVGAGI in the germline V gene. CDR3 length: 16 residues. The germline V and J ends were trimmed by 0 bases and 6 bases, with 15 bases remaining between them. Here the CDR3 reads CASSYSSLRAPNIQYF. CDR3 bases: TGTGCCAGCAGTTACTCGAGTCTCAGGGCCCCAAACATTCAGTACTTC.

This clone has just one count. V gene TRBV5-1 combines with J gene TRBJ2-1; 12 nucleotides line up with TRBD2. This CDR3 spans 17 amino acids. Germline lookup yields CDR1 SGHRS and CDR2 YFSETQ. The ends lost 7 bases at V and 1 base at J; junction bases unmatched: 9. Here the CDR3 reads CASSSGGAVWSYNEQFF. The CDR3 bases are TGCGCCAGCTCTAGCGGGGGGGCCGTTTGGTCCTACAATGAGCAGTTCTTC.

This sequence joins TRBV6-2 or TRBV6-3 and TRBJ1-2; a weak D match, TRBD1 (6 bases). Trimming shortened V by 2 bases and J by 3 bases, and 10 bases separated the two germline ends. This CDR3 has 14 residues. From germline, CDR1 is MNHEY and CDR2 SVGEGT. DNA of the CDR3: TGTGCCAGCAGTTACCAAGGGGGATACTATGGCTACACCTTC. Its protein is CASSYQGGYYGYTF.

In DNA form, the CDR3 reads TGTGCCAGCAGCGGACAACTGGCGTCCACGTTTCATGGCTACACCTTC. Protein: CASSGQLASTFHGYTF. The chain uses TRBV5-4 and TRBJ1-2, with TRBD1 as a possible D gene (5 bases). This CDR3 is built from 16 residues. V was trimmed by 4 bases and J by 6 bases, leaving 22 bases between them. The germline V gene has CDR1 SGHNT and CDR2 YYREEE (reference sequence).

CDR3 residues: CASSTGGPDTQYF. CDR3 DNA sequence: TGTGCCAGCAGCACAGGGGGACCGGATACGCAGTATTTT. The chain is built from TRBV12-3 or TRBV12-4 and TRBJ2-3; 8 positions agree with TRBD1. The CDR3 is made up of 13 amino acids. With V trimmed by 6 bases and J by 6 bases, 5 bases remained unmatched.